This passage covers 10 T cell receptor beta chains from one sample sequenced in a study of shared clonotypes between healthy human individuals. The assay was immunoSEQ multiplex PCR, and TCRdb's table has in-frame clones only and misses some. The table lists some 500,000 clones, 96% of them singletons. The sequenced sample consisted of naive CD4+ T cells sorted from blood. This sample's subset: CD45RA+ positively selected. These receptors all stem from a woman aged 25 to 39 in good health.

This chain links TRBV5-1 with TRBJ2-1, with 12 bases matching TRBD2. The CDR3 extends over 15 amino acids. Germline-derived CDR1 and CDR2 are SGHRS and YFSETQ. J gave up 8 bases and V 1 base, and 4 bases lay outside the gene matches. CDR3 bases: TGCGCCAGCAGCTTGTCACTAGCGGGGGGAGATGAGCAGTTCTTC. It encodes CASSLSLAGGDEQFF.

V is TRBV30 and J is TRBJ2-3, with D possibly being TRBD2 (6 bases). Looked up from germline, CDR1 is GTSNPN and CDR2 is SVGIG (reference sequence). Trimming removed 1 base at V and 0 bases at J, with 11 bases between. The CDR3 runs 15 residues. The CDR3 region is CAWSGSGLSTDTQYF. The CDR3 DNA follows: TGTGCCTGGAGTGGTAGCGGACTTAGCACAGATACGCAGTATTTT. The full variable domain, its missing parts supplied by reference TRBV30 and TRBJ2-3, is SQTIHQWPATLVQPVGSPLSLECTVEGTSNPNLYWYRQAAGRGLQLLFYSVGIGQISSEVPQNLSASRPQDRQFILSSKKLLLSDSGFYLCAWSGSGLSTDTQYFGPGTRLTVL.

This clone was detected only a few times. For the CDR3, the DNA is TGTGCCAGCAGCCAAGGGCCAGGAAGGCAGCAGTACTTC. Translation gives CASSQGPGRQQYF. The J gene is TRBJ2-7, the V gene TRBV14; D unclear. The germline V gene has CDR1 SGHDN and CDR2 FVKESK. V was trimmed by 1 base and J by 8 bases, leaving 12 bases between them. This CDR3 spans 13 amino acids.

This clone has just one count. The gene calls are TRBV18 and TRBJ2-5, with a possible D match to TRBD1 (6 bases). V lost 3 bases and J 1 base, leaving 9 bases between the germline ends. Looked up from germline, CDR1 is KGHSH and CDR2 is LQKENI. The CDR3 length is 14 residues. The CDR3 spells CASSPTDSQETQYF. CDR3 DNA sequence: TGTGCCAGCTCACCTACGGACAGCCAAGAGACCCAGTACTTC.

CDR3 nucleotides: TGTGCCAGCAGTAACGCGGGAGCCGAGCAGTACTTC. This codes for CASSNAGAEQYF. This sequence joins TRBV6-5 and TRBJ2-7, with 7 nucleotides matching TRBD2. This CDR3 has 12 residues. V was pared by 5 bases and J by 6 bases, with 4 bases of the junction left unmatched. Per the germline V gene, CDR1 is MNHEY and CDR2 is SVGAGI.

This chain connects TRBV9 to TRBJ1-1; 8 positions match TRBD1. V shed 4 bases and J 4 bases; nucleotides not matched to a gene: 6. The CDR3 length is 14 residues. Germline V CDR1 and CDR2: SGDLS, YYNGEE. The chain's CDR3 is CASSPQTGVTEAFF. In nucleotides, the CDR3 is TGTGCCAGCAGCCCTCAGACAGGGGTCACTGAAGCTTTCTTT.

The V call is TRBV14, the J call TRBJ2-7; D remains ambiguous. The CDR3 runs 16 residues. Trimming stripped 0 bases from V and 0 bases from J, with 12 bases between. Germline CDR1 is SGHDN and CDR2 is FVKESK. Written as DNA, the CDR3 is TGTGCCAGCAGCCAAGATCAGTCACGGTTCTCCTACGAGCAGTACTTC. Translated, it gives CASSQDQSRFSYEQYF.

On this clone: The junction departs from germline at one end; a sequencing error may be responsible. The V gene is TRBV2, the J gene TRBJ2-2, with TRBD2 identical over 10 bases. CDR1 and CDR2 (germline): SNHLY, FYNNEI. The CDR3 loop spans 14 amino acids. The CDR3 region has the DNA TGCGGGGCTAGCGGGAGTTTCAGCACCGGGGAGCTGTTTTTT. Its protein is CGASGSFSTGELFF.

The gene calls are TRBV27 and TRBJ1-2, with a possible D match to TRBD1 (5 bases). The V and J ends lost 7 bases and 4 bases respectively, with 13 bases between them. There are 13 residues in the CDR3. In germline, CDR1 is MNHEY, CDR2 SMNVEV (reference sequence). The CDR3 reads CASTRAGGYGYTF. CDR3 nucleotide sequence: TGTGCCAGCACCCGGGCCGGGGGCTATGGCTACACCTTC.

This sequence joins TRBV5-8 and TRBJ2-7, with unresolved D. CDR1 and CDR2 (germline): SGHTS, YDEGEE. The CDR3 runs 11 residues. V lost 5 bases to trimming and J lost 3 bases, with 6 bases between them. CDR3 coding DNA: TGTGCCAGCAGACAAGGCTACGAGCAGTACTTC. Protein: CASRQGYEQYF.